The 10 T cell receptor beta chains below come from one sample, sequenced in a study of radiotherapy plus CTLA-4 blockade in lung cancer. The protocol was immunoSEQ multiplex PCR, while the TCRdb copy is restricted to in-frame clones and leaves out a portion. The table has tens of thousands of clones, about 87% seen once. Source: peripheral blood, taken from a patient treated with radiotherapy plus ipilimumab. The receptors originated from a human donor with non-small cell lung cancer that progressed on radiotherapy plus ipilimumab.

The chain carries TRBV28 and TRBJ1-6; D may be TRBD1 (6 bases). This CDR3 has 14 residues. The V end was cut by 5 bases, the J end by 9 bases, with 14 bases between. Germline V gene data show CDR1 as MDHEN and CDR2 as SYDVKM. CDR3 sequence: CASSGDKRLSPLHF. In nucleotides, the CDR3 is TGTGCCAGCAGTGGGGACAAACGACTTTCACCCCTCCACTTT.

V and J are TRBV7-2 and TRBJ1-5, with D hard to call. Trimming removed 5 bases at V and 7 bases at J, with 12 bases between. CDR3 length: 13 amino acids. In germline, CDR1 is SGHTA, CDR2 FQGNSA. The CDR3 reads CASSLGSRQPQHF. The CDR3 DNA is TGTGCCAGCAGCCTCGGTTCTAGGCAGCCCCAGCATTTT.

In this sample, this clone turned up once. The rearrangement uses TRBV5-6 and TRBJ1-1, with 10 positions matching TRBD1. The V segment lost 3 bases and the J segment 4 bases; nucleotides outside the gene matches: 6. In germline, CDR1 is SGHDT, CDR2 YYEEEE. This CDR3 is built from 15 residues. The CDR3 nucleotides are TGTGCCAGCAGCTGGAGGACAGGGGGGAGCACTGAAGCTTTCTTT. Translation: CASSWRTGGSTEAFF.

The chain recombines TRBV4-1 with TRBJ2-1; TRBD2 is a possible D gene (6 bases). Germline-derived CDR1 and CDR2 are MGHRA and YSYEKL. CDR3 length: 16 amino acids. Trimming cost V 3 bases and J 4 bases, with 16 bases left between them. This CDR3 reads CASSQLPGTGYNEQFF. The CDR3 DNA reads TGCGCCAGCAGCCAGCTACCCGGGACTGGGTACAATGAGCAGTTCTTC.

The chain employs TRBV5-6 and TRBJ2-3; 7 bases are shared with TRBD1. Looked up from germline, CDR1 is SGHDT and CDR2 is YYEEEE. The CDR3 has 15 residues. The J segment lost 4 bases and the V segment lost 2 bases, leaving 7 bases of the junction unmatched. CDR3 DNA sequence: TGTGCCAGCAGCTTTGAAGGGGGCGCGGCAGATACGCAGTATTTT. As protein: CASSFEGGAADTQYF.

The chain recombines TRBV10-3 with TRBJ2-7; unclear D gene. From germline, CDR1 is ENHRY and CDR2 SYGVKD. The CDR3 extends over 12 amino acids. Deletions cut 6 bases from V and 4 bases from J, with 10 bases between. This chain's CDR3 is CAIRQNVYEQYF. CDR3 nucleotides: TGTGCCATCAGACAGAACGTTTACGAGCAGTACTTC.

The chain employs TRBV7-6 and TRBJ2-5; 9 bases align to TRBD2. The trim removed 1 base at V and 1 base at J, leaving 7 bases unmatched. Germline CDR1 reads SGHVS; CDR2 reads FNYEAQ. The CDR3 length is 17 residues. CDR3 coding DNA: TGTGCCAGCAGCTTAGAGGTTAGCGGGGGCCTCCAAGAGACCCAGTACTTC. Protein: CASSLEVSGGLQETQYF.

The chain is built from TRBV6-1 and TRBJ2-3; no reliable D call. CDR3 length equals 12 residues. Trimming took off 6 bases at V and 4 bases at J, with 8 bases between the two ends. Per the germline V gene, CDR1 is MNHNS and CDR2 is SASEGT. Here the CDR3 reads CASRAPADTQYF. DNA for the CDR3: TGTGCCAGCAGGGCCCCCGCAGATACGCAGTATTTT.

The chain links TRBV28 to TRBJ1-5, with TRBD1 identical over 10 bases. Germline V gene sequence: CDR1 MDHEN, CDR2 SYDVKM. V lost 4 bases to trimming and J lost 5 bases; unmatched junction nucleotides: 11. This CDR3 contains 17 residues. The DNA for the CDR3 is TGTGCCAGCAGTTACCTTCGACAGGGGGCGAGGGATCAGCCCCAGCATTTT. It yields the protein CASSYLRQGARDQPQHF.

The V gene is TRBV5-1, the J gene TRBJ2-5, with D possibly being TRBD2 (6 bases). The germline V gene has CDR1 SGHRS and CDR2 YFSETQ. The CDR3 loop spans 15 amino acids. Between the trimmed V and J ends, which lost 2 bases and 4 bases, there was a span of 15 bases. The CDR3 DNA sequence: TGCGCCAGCAGCTTTCAGACTAGTAGGGGAGAGACCCAGTACTTC. It is translated as CASSFQTSRGETQYF.